This T cell receptor (beta chain) was obtained from a study of tumor and adjacent non-tumor tissue in lung cancer. Study at large: Patients were aged about 31 to 85, 9 to 10 men and about 5 women, stage I to III. Study conclusions and caveats: Normal lung showed higher cumulative top 100 clone frequency than tumor. Shorter survival was associated with higher TCR diversity in tumors.

A modified ARM-PCR protocol with three rounds of nested PCR amplified TCRbeta. In TCRdb, the multiplex PCR reads were re-called with MiXCR into one record per CDR3 protein. The sample carries around 80,000 distinct CDR3 sequences, about 82% recorded once. CDR3 length: 14 residues. Germline V gene data show CDR1 as SGHAT and CDR2 as FQNNGV. RNA was extracted from bulk tissue without any cell sorting. Distant lung tissue was collected more than 3 cm away from the tumor edge. A note on this clonotype: The antigen remains unidentified. The junction differs from germline at one of its ends, possibly a read error.

The chain carries TRBV11-2 and TRBJ2-3; D possibly matches TRBD1 or TRBD2 (5 bases each). The sequenced sample consisted of distant non-tumor lung tissue. The TCR sequence derives from a man aged 55 to 69 with non-small cell lung cancer. CDR3 residues: CANSFLVGGVQQYF. CDR3 DNA sequence: TGTGCCAACAGCTTTCTAGTTGGGGGTGTTCAGCAGTATTTT. Combining the CDR3 with reference TRBV11-2 and TRBJ2-3 gives the whole variable domain EAGVAQSPRYKIIEKRQSVAFWCNPISGHATLYWYQQILGQGPKLLIQFQNNGVVDDSQLPKDRFSAERLKGVDSTLKIQPAKLEDSAVYLCANSFLVGGVQQYFGPGTRLTVL.